This T cell receptor (beta chain) is from a study of T cell responses to AZD1222 COVID-19 vaccine (dated by TCRdb to the early 2020s). Broadly, across the study: AZD1222 recipients given second doses at about 4 weeks or at about 12 weeks were pooled, since spike-specific TCR depth and breadth were not found to differ between the two schedules. Trial participants were enrolled into age subgroups of 18-55, 56-69 and 70-plus years, which contained 148, 28 and 57 TCR-sequenced participants, respectively. A total of about 230 trial participants underwent TCR sequencing, of whom some 210 received two doses of AZD1222 and 26 received two doses of the MenACWY control vaccine. The research as a whole found: The vaccine-associated CD4 TCRs covered the entire spike protein, and the dominant responses fell in regions 160-218 and 743-854. After two AZD1222 doses, spike-specific TCR breadth and depth were significantly higher than at day 0 and than in MenACWY recipients. Nearly half of unique spike-specific TCRs reportedly recognized epitopes outside regions mutated in the B.1.351 and B.1.1.7 variants. Conclusions about previously exposed vaccinees are limited because only 5 or 6 AZD1222 recipients were SARS-CoV-2 seropositive at baseline. In the small 56-69-year group, the increase in depth fell short of significance, most likely because of low power. Participants were mostly white British, with more females than males. The authors suggested clonal diversity may have been underestimated. Because no day 14 peak-response samples were available, repertoires were characterized only after the peak T cell response.

Cut back by 3 bases and 0 bases, the V and J ends lie 9 bases apart. The germline V gene provides CDR1 MNHNS and CDR2 SASEGT. Including the terminal cysteine and phenylalanine, the CDR3 comprises 14 residues. The retained sequence is limited to the CDR3, 42 bases, with the frame set at the first base. The CDR3 regions of human TCRbeta chains were analyzed by immunosequencing. In the original analysis: TCRs in the repertoires were matched against a reference library of SARS-CoV-2-specific TCRs that had been generated with the MIRA antigen-specificity platform. Breadth was defined as the fraction of unique TCRs that were SARS-CoV-2-associated. Depth was defined as the fraction of total T cells that were SARS-CoV-2-associated. Using the MIRA data, each spike-specific TCR was mapped to the spike region that the TCR reacts to and placed in a CD4 or CD8 class. Log10-transformed breadth and depth values were compared by one-way ANOVA with Sidak's multiple comparisons tests. TCRdb took over this immuneACCESS table, retaining in-frame rearrangements with V and J assigned. Such tables are incomplete; in checked studies, under half of the missing clones stem from an unresolved V gene, and the remainder is unexplained. The D gene and trimming were derived from the DNA, and the V and J assignments and clone size from that table. Present in this sample are about 96,000 clones, roughly nine tenths of which were seen just once. The ten largest clonotypes hold around 1.5% of the sample.

Points on this clone: Its cognate antigen has yet to be identified. No clone much larger than this one lies a single base away; base qualities are absent.

This specimen's time point label, per the study, means: baseline before first vaccination. Samples from vaccinated people were obtained from the UK trials COV001 and COV002, which included a single-blind randomized controlled phase 2/3 trial of AZD1222 (ChAdOx1 nCoV-19) in healthy adults. For TCRbeta chain sequencing, PBMC samples from trial participants were taken at day 0 and at day 28 after the second dose. This receptor chain uses TRBV6-1 and TRBJ2-7; possibly the D gene is TRBD1, per 6 matching bases. The sequencing used peripheral blood, collected on day 0 of AZD1222 vaccination. The TCR was taken from an adult in good health. The CDR3 reads CASSDTGISYEQYF. In nucleotides, the sequence is TGTGCCAGCAGTGACACAGGGATCTCCTACGAGCAGTACTTC.